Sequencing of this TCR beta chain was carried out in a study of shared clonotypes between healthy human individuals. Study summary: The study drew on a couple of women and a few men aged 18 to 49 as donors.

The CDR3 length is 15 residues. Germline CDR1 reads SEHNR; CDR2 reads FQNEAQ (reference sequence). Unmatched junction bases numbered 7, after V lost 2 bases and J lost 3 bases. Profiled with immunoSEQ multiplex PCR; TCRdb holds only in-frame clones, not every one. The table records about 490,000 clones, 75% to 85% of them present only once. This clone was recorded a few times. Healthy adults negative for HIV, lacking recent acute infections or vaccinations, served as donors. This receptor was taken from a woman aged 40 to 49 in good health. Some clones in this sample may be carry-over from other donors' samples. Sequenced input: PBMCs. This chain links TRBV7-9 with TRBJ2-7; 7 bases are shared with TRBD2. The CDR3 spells CASSLLETSSYEQYF. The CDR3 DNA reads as TGTGCCAGCAGCTTATTGGAGACTAGCAGCTACGAGCAGTACTTC.